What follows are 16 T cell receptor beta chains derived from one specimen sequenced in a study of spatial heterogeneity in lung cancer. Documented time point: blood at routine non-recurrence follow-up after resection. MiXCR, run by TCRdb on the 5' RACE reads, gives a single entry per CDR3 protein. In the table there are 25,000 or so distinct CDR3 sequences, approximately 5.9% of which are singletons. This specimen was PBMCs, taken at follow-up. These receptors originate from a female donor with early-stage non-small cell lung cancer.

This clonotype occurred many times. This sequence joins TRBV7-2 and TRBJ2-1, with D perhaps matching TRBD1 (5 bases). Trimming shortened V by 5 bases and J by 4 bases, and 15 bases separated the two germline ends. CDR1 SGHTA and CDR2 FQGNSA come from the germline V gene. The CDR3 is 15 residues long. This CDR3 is CASSPPAQGYNEQFF. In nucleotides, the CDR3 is TGTGCCAGCAGCCCCCCGGCTCAGGGTTACAATGAGCAGTTCTTC.

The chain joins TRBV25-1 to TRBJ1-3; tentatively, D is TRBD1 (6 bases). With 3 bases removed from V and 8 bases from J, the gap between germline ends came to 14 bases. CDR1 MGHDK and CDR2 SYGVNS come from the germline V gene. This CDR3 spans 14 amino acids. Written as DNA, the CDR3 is TGTGCCAGCAGTGATGTCGGGGGCAGGGACACCATATATTTT. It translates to CASSDVGGRDTIYF.

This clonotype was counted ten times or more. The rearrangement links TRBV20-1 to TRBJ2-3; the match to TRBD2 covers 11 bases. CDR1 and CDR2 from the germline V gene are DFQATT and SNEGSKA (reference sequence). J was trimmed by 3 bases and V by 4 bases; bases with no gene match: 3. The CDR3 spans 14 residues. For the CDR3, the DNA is TGCAGTGCTACCGGGACTAGCGGAACAGATACGCAGTATTTT. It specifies CSATGTSGTDTQYF.

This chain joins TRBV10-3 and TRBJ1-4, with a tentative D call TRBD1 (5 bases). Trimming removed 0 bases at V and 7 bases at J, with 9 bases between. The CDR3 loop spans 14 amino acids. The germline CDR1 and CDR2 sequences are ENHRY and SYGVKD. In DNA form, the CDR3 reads TGTGCCATCAGTGAGTCAGGGAGGGGTGAAAAACTGTTTTTT. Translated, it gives CAISESGRGEKLFF.

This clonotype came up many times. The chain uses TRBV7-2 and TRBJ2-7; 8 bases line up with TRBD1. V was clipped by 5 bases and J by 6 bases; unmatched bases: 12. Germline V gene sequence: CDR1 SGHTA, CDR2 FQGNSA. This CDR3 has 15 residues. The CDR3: CASSLLPGQGGEQYF. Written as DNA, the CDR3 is TGTGCCAGCAGCCTTCTTCCCGGACAGGGAGGCGAGCAGTACTTC.

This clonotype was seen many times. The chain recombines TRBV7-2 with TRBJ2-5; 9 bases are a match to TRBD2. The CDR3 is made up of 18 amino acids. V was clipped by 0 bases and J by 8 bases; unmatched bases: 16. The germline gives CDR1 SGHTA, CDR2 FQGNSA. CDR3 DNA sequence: TGTGCCAGCAGCTTAGCGAGGATGTCTAGCGGGGCCCAGGATACCCAGTACTTC. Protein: CASSLARMSSGAQDTQYF.

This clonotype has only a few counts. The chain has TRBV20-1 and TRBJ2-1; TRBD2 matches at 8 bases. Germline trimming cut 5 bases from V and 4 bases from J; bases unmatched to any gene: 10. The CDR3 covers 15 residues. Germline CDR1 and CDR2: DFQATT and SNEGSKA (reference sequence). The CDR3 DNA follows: TGCAGTGCTCTCCATGGACTAGCACAGTACAATGAGCAGTTCTTC. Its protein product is CSALHGLAQYNEQFF.

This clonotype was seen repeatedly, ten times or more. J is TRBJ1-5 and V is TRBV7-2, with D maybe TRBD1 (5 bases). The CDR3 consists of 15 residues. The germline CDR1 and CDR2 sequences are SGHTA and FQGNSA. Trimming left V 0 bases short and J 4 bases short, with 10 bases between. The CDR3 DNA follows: TGTGCCAGCAGCTTAGCGTGGGGCCCGAATCAGCCCCAGCATTTT. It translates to CASSLAWGPNQPQHF.

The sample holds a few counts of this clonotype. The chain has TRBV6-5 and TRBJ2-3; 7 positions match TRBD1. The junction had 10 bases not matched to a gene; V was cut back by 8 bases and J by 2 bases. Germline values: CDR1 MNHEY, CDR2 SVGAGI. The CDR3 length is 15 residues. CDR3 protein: CASGSGGSPTDTQYF. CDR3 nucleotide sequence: TGTGCCAGCGGCTCAGGGGGAAGCCCCACAGATACGCAGTATTTT.

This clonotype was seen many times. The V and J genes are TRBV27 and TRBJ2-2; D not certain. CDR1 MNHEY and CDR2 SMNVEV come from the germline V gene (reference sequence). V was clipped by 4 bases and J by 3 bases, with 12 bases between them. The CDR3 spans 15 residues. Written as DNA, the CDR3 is TGTGCCAGCAGTTCCCCCAGGCAGCACACCGGGGAGCTGTTTTTT. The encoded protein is CASSSPRQHTGELFF.

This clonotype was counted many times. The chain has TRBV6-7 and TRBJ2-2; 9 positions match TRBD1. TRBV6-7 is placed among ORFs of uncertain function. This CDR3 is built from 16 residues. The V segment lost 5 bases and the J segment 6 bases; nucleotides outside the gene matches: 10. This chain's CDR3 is CASSEPWGQGPGELFF. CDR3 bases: TGTGCCAGCAGTGAACCCTGGGGACAGGGTCCCGGGGAGCTGTTTTTT.

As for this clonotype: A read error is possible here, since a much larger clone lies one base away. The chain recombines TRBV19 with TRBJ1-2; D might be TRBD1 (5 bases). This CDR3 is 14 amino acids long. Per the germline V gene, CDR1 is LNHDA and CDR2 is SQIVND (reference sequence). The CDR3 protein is CASTPPEGNYGYIF. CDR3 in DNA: TGTGCCAGTACCCCGCCGGAGGGGAACTATGGCTACATCTTC. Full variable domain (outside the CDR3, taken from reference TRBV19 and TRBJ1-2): DGGITQSPKYLFRKEGQNVTLSCEQNLNHDAMYWYRQDPGQGLRLIYYSQIVNDFQKGDIAEGYSVSREKKESFPLTVTSAQKNPTAFYLCASTPPEGNYGYIFGSGTRLTVV.

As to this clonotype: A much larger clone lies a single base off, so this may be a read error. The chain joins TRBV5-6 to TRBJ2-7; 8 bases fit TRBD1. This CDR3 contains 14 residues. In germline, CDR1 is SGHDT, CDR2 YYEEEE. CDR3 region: CVSRDRDRLYEQYF. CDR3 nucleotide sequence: TGTGTCAGCAGAGACCGGGACAGGCTGTACGAGCAGTACTTC.

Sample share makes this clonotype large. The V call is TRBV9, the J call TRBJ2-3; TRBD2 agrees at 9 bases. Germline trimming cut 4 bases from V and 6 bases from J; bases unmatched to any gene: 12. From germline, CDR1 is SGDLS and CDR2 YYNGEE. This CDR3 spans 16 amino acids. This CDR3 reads CASSFQPGLASDTQYF. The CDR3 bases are TGTGCCAGCAGCTTTCAACCGGGACTAGCATCCGATACGCAGTATTTT.

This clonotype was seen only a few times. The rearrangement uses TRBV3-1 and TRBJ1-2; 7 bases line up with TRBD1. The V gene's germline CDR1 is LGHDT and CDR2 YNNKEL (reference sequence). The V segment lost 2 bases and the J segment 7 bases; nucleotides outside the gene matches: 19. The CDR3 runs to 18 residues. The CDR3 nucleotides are TGTGCCAGCAGCCAACCCGCGCCCAACAGGGGCCGTGTCTCTGGCTACACCTTC. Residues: CASSQPAPNRGRVSGYTF.

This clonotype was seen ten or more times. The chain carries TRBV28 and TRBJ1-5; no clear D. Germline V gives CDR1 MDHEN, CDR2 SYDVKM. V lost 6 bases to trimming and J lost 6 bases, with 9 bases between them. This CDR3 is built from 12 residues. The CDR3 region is CASRREGQPQHF. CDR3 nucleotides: TGTGCCAGCAGGAGGGAGGGTCAGCCCCAGCATTTT.